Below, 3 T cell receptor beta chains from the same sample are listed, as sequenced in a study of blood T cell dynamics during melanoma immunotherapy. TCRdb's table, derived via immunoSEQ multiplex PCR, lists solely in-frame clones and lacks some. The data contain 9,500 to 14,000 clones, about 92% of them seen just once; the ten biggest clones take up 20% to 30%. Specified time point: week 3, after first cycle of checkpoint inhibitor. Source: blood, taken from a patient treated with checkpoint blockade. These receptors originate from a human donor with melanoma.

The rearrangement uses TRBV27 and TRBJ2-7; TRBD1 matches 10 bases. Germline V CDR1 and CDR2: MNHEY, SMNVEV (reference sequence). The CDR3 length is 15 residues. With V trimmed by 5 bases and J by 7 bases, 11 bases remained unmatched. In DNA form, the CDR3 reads TGTGCCAGCAGTCCCACCGGGACAGGGGCGTGGGAGCAGTACTTC. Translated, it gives CASSPTGTGAWEQYF.

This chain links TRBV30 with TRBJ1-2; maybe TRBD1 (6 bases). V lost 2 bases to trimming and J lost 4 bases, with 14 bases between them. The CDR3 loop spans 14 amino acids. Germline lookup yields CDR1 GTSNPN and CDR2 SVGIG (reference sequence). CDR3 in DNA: TGTGCCTGGAGTTTGGGACACACATCCTATGGCTACACCTTC. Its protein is CAWSLGHTSYGYTF.

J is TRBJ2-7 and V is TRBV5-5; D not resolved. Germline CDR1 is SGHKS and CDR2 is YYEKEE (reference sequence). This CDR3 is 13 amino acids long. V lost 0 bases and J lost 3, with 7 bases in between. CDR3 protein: CASSLEDGYEQYF. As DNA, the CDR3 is TGTGCCAGCAGCTTGGAGGACGGCTACGAGCAGTACTTC.